This T cell receptor beta chain was observed in a study of control samples from healthy donors and cancer patients. Produced via immunoSEQ multiplex PCR; TCRdb's table is partial and in-frame only. This sample yields approximately 140,000 clones, of which 85% to 95% are seen a single time; around 13% belongs to the top ten. The length of the CDR3 is 13 residues. Per germline, CDR1 MRHNA and CDR2 SNTAGT. Trimming stripped 5 bases from V and 1 base from J, with 8 bases between. Source material: blood. The source of this sequence is a man in his forties in good health. V gene TRBV6-4 combines with J gene TRBJ1-1; D unclear. CDR3 nucleotide sequence: TGTGCCAGCAGTTTACGGTCGAACACTGAAGCTTTCTTT. Protein: CASSLRSNTEAFF.